The 10 T cell receptor beta chains below were found in one sample sequenced in a study of CD8 T cells in ankylosing spondylitis. Findings and caveats of the study: Typical of ankylosing spondylitis blood, it appeared, was a TCR beta motif of under 10 highly homologous variants.

TCRdb reanalysed the 5' RACE reads using MiXCR and keeps one entry per CDR3 protein. Here the sample spans more than 400,000 distinct CDR3 sequences, roughly 5.3% being singletons. These receptors lack a known antigen. The sequencing input was blood, either unsorted or a sorted T cell fraction (not recorded which). These receptor sequences come from a male donor with ankylosing spondylitis.

This clonotype was found many times. The chain joins TRBV7-8 to TRBJ1-5; D unresolved. CDR1 and CDR2 (germline): SGHVS, FQNEAQ. The V and J ends lost 1 base and 5 bases respectively, with 9 bases between them. The length of the CDR3 is 14 residues. The CDR3 spells CASSLVGRHQPQHF. The CDR3 DNA sequence: TGTGCCAGCAGCTTAGTAGGACGTCATCAGCCCCAGCATTTT.

This clonotype was observed a few times. The CDR3 region is CASSLRDRENSGANVLTF. DNA of the CDR3: TGTGCCAGCAGTTTGAGGGACAGGGAGAATTCTGGGGCCAACGTCCTGACTTTC. This sequence joins TRBV27 and TRBJ2-6; 9 bases line up with TRBD1. The CDR3 runs to 18 residues. J was trimmed by 1 base and V by 3 bases; bases with no gene match: 7. Looked up from germline, CDR1 is MNHEY and CDR2 is SMNVEV (reference sequence). Variable domain in full (rest from reference TRBV27 and TRBJ2-6): EAQVTQNPRYLITVTGKKLTVTCSQNMNHEYMSWYRQDPGLGLRQIYYSMNVEVTDKGDVPEGYKVSRKEKRNFPLILESPSPNQTSLYFCASSLRDRENSGANVLTFGAGSRLTVL.

This clonotype has at least ten counts. The chain has TRBV28 and TRBJ1-2; D is uncertain. V was cut by 2 bases and J by 0 bases, with 10 bases left in between. The CDR3 sequence is 15 residues long. The germline V gene has CDR1 MDHEN and CDR2 SYDVKM. The DNA of the CDR3 is TGTGCCAGCAGTTTAGGGCACGGGTCTAACTATGGCTACACCTTC. As protein: CASSLGHGSNYGYTF.

This clonotype was picked up a small number of times. The chain employs TRBV7-2 and TRBJ2-7; TRBD2 agrees at 8 bases. CDR1 is SGHTA, CDR2 FQGNSA, per germline. This CDR3 comprises 15 residues. The trim removed 2 bases at V and 2 bases at J, leaving 5 bases unmatched. The CDR3 DNA follows: TGTGCCAGCAGCTTACCTAGCGGGCTCCCCTACGAGCAGTACTTC. This encodes CASSLPSGLPYEQYF.

This clonotype was observed at least ten times. The V call is TRBV7-2, the J call TRBJ1-1; 10 nucleotides agree with TRBD1. The CDR3 extends over 15 amino acids. The germline gives CDR1 SGHTA, CDR2 FQGNSA. The J segment lost 1 base and the V segment lost 4 bases, leaving 3 bases of the junction unmatched. The CDR3 loop is CASSYRQGANTEAFF. The CDR3, as DNA: TGTGCCAGCAGCTACCGACAGGGGGCGAACACTGAAGCTTTCTTT. Complete variable domain (other parts from reference TRBV7-2 and TRBJ1-1): GAGVSQSPSNKVTEKGKDVELRCDPISGHTALYWYRQSLGQGLEFLIYFQGNSAPDKSGLPSDRFSAERTGGSVSTLTIQRTQQEDSAVYLCASSYRQGANTEAFFGQGTRLTVV.

This clonotype was counted many times. The J gene is TRBJ2-7, the V gene TRBV5-1, with D possibly matching TRBD1 (6 bases). The germline V gene has CDR1 SGHRS and CDR2 YFSETQ. The CDR3 contains 14 residues. Trimming removed 0 bases at V and 1 base at J, with 8 bases between. Here the CDR3 reads CASSLVGQSYEQYF. The DNA of the CDR3 is TGCGCCAGCAGCTTGGTAGGACAGTCCTACGAGCAGTACTTC. Looking up the rest from reference TRBV5-1 and TRBJ2-7 gives the full variable domain: KAGVTQTPRYLIKTRGQQVTLSCSPISGHRSVSWYQQTPGQGLQFLFEYFSETQRNKGNFPGRFSGRQFSNSRSEMNVSTLELGDSALYLCASSLVGQSYEQYFGPGTRLTVT.

This clonotype was seen many times. This chain connects TRBV28 to TRBJ1-5; D unresolved. This CDR3 is built from 12 residues. CDR1 is MDHEN, CDR2 SYDVKM, per germline. With 5 bases removed from V and 9 bases from J, the gap between germline ends came to 11 bases. The chain's CDR3 is CASSPPAGPQHF. CDR3 DNA sequence: TGTGCCAGCAGTCCCCCGGCAGGGCCCCAGCATTTT.

This clonotype was counted ten times or more. The CDR3 reads CASSLEQGIPANEKLFF. CDR3 in DNA: TGTGCCAGCAGCTTGGAACAGGGGATTCCGGCTAATGAAAAACTGTTTTTT. The chain joins TRBV5-6 to TRBJ1-4, with 7 bases aligning to TRBD1. V dropped 0 bases and J dropped 3; count of bases not matched to a gene: 8. The CDR3 contains 17 residues. Germline assignment: CDR1 SGHDT and CDR2 YYEEEE.

This clonotype appeared a few times. This CDR3 is CASSDGGGRMNEQFF. In nucleotides, the CDR3 is TGTGCCAGCAGCGACGGAGGGGGGCGAATGAATGAGCAGTTCTTC. The chain has TRBV28 and TRBJ2-1; D tentatively reads TRBD1 or TRBD2 (6 bases each). V lost 6 bases, J lost 7 bases, and 19 bases lay in between. The CDR3 has 15 amino acids. Germline V gives CDR1 MDHEN, CDR2 SYDVKM.

Many counts were recorded for this clonotype. The chain employs TRBV4-3 and TRBJ2-5; possibly TRBD2 for D (6 bases). The germline V gene encodes CDR1 LGHNA and CDR2 YSLEER. This CDR3 spans 15 amino acids. Trimming removed 3 bases from V and 5 bases from J, with 16 bases in between. The DNA of the CDR3 is TGCGCCAGCAGCCAGGGACTCTGGAACTGGGAGACCCAGTACTTC. It specifies CASSQGLWNWETQYF.